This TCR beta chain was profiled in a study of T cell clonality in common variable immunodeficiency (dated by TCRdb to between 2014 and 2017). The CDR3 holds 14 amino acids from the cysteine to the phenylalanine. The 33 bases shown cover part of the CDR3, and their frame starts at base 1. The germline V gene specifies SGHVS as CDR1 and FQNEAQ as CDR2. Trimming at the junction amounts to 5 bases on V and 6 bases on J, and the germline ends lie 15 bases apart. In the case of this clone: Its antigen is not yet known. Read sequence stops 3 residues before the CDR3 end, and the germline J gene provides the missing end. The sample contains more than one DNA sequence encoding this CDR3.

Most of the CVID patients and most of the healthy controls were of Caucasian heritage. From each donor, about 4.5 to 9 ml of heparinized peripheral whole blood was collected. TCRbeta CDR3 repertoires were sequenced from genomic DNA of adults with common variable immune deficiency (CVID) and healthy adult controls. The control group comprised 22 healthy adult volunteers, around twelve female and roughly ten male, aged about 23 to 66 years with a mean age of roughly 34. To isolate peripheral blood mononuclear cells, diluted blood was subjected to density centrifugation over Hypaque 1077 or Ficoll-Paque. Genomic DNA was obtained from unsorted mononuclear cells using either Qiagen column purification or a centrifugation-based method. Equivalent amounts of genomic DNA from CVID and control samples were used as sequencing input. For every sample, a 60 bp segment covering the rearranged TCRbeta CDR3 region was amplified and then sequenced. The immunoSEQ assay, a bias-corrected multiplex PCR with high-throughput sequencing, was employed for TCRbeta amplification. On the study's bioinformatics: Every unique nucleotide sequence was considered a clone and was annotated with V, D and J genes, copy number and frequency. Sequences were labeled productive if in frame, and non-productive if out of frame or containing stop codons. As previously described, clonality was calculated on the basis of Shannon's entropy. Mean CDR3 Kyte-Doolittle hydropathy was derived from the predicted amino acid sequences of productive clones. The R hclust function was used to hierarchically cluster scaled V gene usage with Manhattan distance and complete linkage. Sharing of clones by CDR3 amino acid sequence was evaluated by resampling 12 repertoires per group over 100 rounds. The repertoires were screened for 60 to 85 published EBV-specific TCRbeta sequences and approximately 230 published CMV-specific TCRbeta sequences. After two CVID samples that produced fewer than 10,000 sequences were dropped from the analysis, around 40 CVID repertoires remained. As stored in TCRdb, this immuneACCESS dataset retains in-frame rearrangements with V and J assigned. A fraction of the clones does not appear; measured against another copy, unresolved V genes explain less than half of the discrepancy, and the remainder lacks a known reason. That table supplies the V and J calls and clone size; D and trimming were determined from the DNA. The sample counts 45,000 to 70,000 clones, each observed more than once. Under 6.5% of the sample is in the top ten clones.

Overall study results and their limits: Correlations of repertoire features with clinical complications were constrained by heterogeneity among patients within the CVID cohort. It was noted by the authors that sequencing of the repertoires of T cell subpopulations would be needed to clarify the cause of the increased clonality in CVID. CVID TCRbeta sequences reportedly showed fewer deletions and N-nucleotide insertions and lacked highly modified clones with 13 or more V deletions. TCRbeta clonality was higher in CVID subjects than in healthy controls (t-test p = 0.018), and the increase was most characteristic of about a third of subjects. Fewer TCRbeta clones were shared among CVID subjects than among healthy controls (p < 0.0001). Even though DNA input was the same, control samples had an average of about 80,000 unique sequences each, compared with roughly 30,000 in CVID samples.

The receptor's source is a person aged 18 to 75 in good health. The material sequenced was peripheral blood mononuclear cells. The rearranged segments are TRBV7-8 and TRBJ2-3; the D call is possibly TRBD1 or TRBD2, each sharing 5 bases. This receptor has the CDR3 CASSTSQGADTQYF. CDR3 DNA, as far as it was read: TGTGCCAGCAGCACTTCCCAGGGAGCGGATACG.